The sample holds many counts of the clone carrying this TCR beta chain. The antigen is not known. This entry comes from a study of T cell repertoires in cytomegalovirus infection. Overall study results and limits: Identification of carriers of CMV plus the relevant HLA was achieved through cumulative public TCR beta family frequency. The ex vivo response was dominated by HLA-C-restricted CMV-specific TCR beta clonotypes.

TCRdb redid the calling of the reads with MiXCR, one entry per CDR3 protein. The table lists about 140,000 distinct CDR3 sequences, 5.5% to 8% of them singletons. CDR1 and CDR2 from the germline V gene are MNHEY and SVGAGI. V was shortened by 4 bases and J by 1 base, with 8 bases between the two germline ends. The CDR3 has 14 amino acids. Sequencing was done on a sample of PBMCs. The source is a human donor in good health (CMV status not recorded). Some clones in this sample may be carry-over from other donors' samples. The genes are TRBV6-5 and TRBJ1-3; D is unresolved. DNA of the CDR3: TGTGCCAGCAGTTCGGTGGTGTCTGGAAACACCATATATTTT. Protein: CASSSVVSGNTIYF.